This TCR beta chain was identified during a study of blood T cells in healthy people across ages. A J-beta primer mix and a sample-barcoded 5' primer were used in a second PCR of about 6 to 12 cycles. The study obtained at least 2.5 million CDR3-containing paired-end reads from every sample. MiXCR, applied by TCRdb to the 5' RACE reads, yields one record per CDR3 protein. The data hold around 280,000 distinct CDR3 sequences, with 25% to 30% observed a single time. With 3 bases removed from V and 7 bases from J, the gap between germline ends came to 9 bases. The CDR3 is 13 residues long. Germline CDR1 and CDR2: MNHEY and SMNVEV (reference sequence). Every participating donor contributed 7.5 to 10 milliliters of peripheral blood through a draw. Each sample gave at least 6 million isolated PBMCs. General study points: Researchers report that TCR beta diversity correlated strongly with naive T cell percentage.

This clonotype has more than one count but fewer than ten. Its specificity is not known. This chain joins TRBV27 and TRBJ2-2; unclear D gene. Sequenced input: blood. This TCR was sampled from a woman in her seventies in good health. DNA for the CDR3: TGTGCCAGCAGTTTCATAGATCTCGGGGAGCTGTTTTTT. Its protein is CASSFIDLGELFF.